The sequence of this T cell receptor beta chain was determined in a study of T cell responses to AZD1222 COVID-19 vaccine. Sequencing was performed with immunoSEQ multiplex PCR; in TCRdb, only in-frame clones are kept and a portion is missing. The data hold under 200,000 clones, with more than 75% observed a single time. Trimming removed 4 bases from V and 5 bases from J, with 15 bases in between. Germline CDR1 is LNHDA and CDR2 is SQIVND (reference sequence). CDR3 length equals 15 residues. Sequenced here: peripheral blood, sampled on day 0 of AZD1222 vaccination. The receptor comes from an adult in good health. The chain uses TRBV19 and TRBJ2-1, with D possibly called TRBD1 or TRBD2 (5 bases each). CDR3 sequence reads: CASSNGTQHHNEQFF. CDR3 coding DNA: TGTGCCAGTAGTAACGGGACCCAACACCACAATGAGCAGTTCTTC.